The T cell receptor (beta chain) described here comes from a study of identical twins. Via MiXCR, TCRdb re-called the 5' RACE reads, giving one row per CDR3 protein. This sample has hundreds of thousands of distinct CDR3 sequences, with around 20% found just once. This CDR3 region has 14 residues. V lost 6 bases and J 4 bases, leaving 15 bases between the germline ends. The germline gives CDR1 MGHDK, CDR2 SYGVNS. This clonotype was counted between two and nine times. This sample was also put to use in a study of T cells expressing NK-cell markers. That study adds: These same clonotypes (in several donors) also led the CD3+CD56-NKG2C+ fraction.

Sequencing was carried out using PBMCs. This TCR was recovered from a woman between 18 and 29 years old in good health. The chain employs TRBV25-1 and TRBJ1-1; a possible D gene is TRBD1 (6 bases). CDR3 sequence: CASSQLQGSTEAFF. CDR3 nucleotides: TGTGCCAGCAGCCAACTTCAGGGGAGCACTGAAGCTTTCTTT.